What follows describes a single T cell receptor beta chain. CDR3 length: 16 residues. V shed 0 bases, J shed 6 bases, and the junction held 8 bases outside the gene matches. Germline V gives CDR1 MGHRA, CDR2 YSYEKL. These data belong to a study of blood T cell repertoires in COVID-19. Repertoires were generated with immunoSEQ multiplex PCR, while TCRdb's copy carries only in-frame clones and drops some. The table has more than 350,000 clones, 87% seen once. Recovery meant two consecutive negative NP/OP PCR tests, professional clearance, or resolved symptoms. Sequencing was done on a sample of PBMCs or T cells enriched from blood (not recorded which). The receptor was isolated from a woman between 45 and 60 years old who had recovered from COVID-19. The chain uses TRBV4-1 and TRBJ1-2; 9 bases match TRBD1. CDR3 nucleotides: TGCGCCAGCAGCCAAGAGGTTACAGGGGGCTACGATGGCTACACCTTC. It codes for CASSQEVTGGYDGYTF.